This paragraph reports one TCR beta chain. Naive CD8 cells lacked CD45RO and underwent positive selection for CCR7, leaving out terminally differentiated effector memory CD45RA+ cells. Method: immunoSEQ multiplex PCR; TCRdb's copy keeps in-frame clones and lacks some. The sample holds about 1,800,000 clones, about 95% seen once. This CDR3 has 12 residues. Trimming removed 2 bases from V and 7 bases from J, with 7 bases in between. Germline V lookup: CDR1 SGHNT, CDR2 YYREEE (reference sequence). The data derive from a study of shared clonotypes between healthy human individuals. Sequencing used naive CD8+ T cells sorted from blood. The chain couples TRBV5-4 to TRBJ2-4; D call uncertain. This clonotype was obtained from a man aged 18 to 30 in good health. The CDR3 loop is CASSFGSNIQYF. The CDR3 DNA follows: TGTGCCAGCAGCTTTGGTAGTAACATTCAGTACTTC.